A selection of T cell receptor beta chains follows, all from one sample in a study of T cell responses to AZD1222 COVID-19 vaccine. The repertoire was sequenced with immunoSEQ multiplex PCR; TCRdb's copy has only in-frame clones and lacks some. The sample holds over 85,000 clones; almost 85% are singletons and the top ten take over 15%. The sample was peripheral blood, taken on day 0 of AZD1222 vaccination. The receptors stem from an adult in good health. The CDR3 runs from the conserved cysteine through the conserved F or W. Fields, in order: D gene, V gene, clone size, J gene, CDR3 protein, CDR3 DNA. D genes are given only for firm matches. Clone size is stated in some rows and not others, as once, few, many or a class when expanded.

D gene: .; V gene: TRBV21-1; clone size: .; J gene: TRBJ1-1; CDR3 protein: CASSKKVSTGLNTEAFF; CDR3 DNA: TGTGCCAGCAGCAAAAAGGTTTCGACAGGTTTGAACACTGAAGCTTTCTTT
D gene: .; V gene: TRBV19; clone size: .; J gene: TRBJ1-6; CDR3 protein: CASRSGVSSYNSPLHF; CDR3 DNA: TGTGCCAGTAGGTCGGGAGTTAGCTCCTATAATTCACCCCTCCACTTT
D gene: .; V gene: TRBV2; clone size: .; J gene: TRBJ2-3; CDR3 protein: CASSVLPDTQYF; CDR3 DNA: TGTGCCAGCAGTGTGTTACCAGATACGCAGTATTTT
D gene: .; V gene: TRBV15; clone size: few; J gene: TRBJ2-2; CDR3 protein: CARGVGLFF; CDR3 DNA: TGTGCCCGGGGTGTTGGGCTGTTTTTT
D gene: TRBD2; V gene: TRBV5-5; clone size: .; J gene: TRBJ2-5; CDR3 protein: CASFRGGNQETQYF; CDR3 DNA: TGTGCCAGTTTCCGGGGAGGGAACCAAGAGACCCAGTACTTC
D gene: .; V gene: TRBV11-3; clone size: .; J gene: TRBJ1-1; CDR3 protein: CASRRRGRGTEAFF; CDR3 DNA: TGTGCCAGCAGACGGAGGGGAAGGGGCACTGAAGCTTTCTTT
D gene: .; V gene: TRBV10-2; clone size: .; J gene: TRBJ1-5; CDR3 protein: CASSEGGYSNQPQHF; CDR3 DNA: TGCGCCAGCAGTGAAGGAGGGTATAGCAATCAGCCCCAGCATTTT
D gene: .; V gene: TRBV5-6; clone size: once; J gene: TRBJ2-1; CDR3 protein: CASSSRGAWNEQFF; CDR3 DNA: TGTGCCAGCAGCTCCCGGGGGGCCTGGAATGAGCAGTTCTTC
D gene: TRBD1; V gene: TRBV27; clone size: .; J gene: TRBJ1-2; CDR3 protein: CASSSDRGPGYGYTF; CDR3 DNA: TGTGCCAGCAGTTCTGACAGGGGGCCTGGCTATGGCTACACCTTC
D gene: .; V gene: TRBV11-3; clone size: .; J gene: TRBJ2-5; CDR3 protein: CASSPKVQQGETQYF; CDR3 DNA: TGTGCCAGCAGCCCTAAGGTCCAGCAGGGGGAGACCCAGTACTTC
D gene: .; V gene: TRBV7-9; clone size: .; J gene: TRBJ1-1; CDR3 protein: CASSLRGTNTEAFF; CDR3 DNA: TGTGCCAGCAGCTTGCGGGGAACGAACACTGAAGCTTTCTTT
D gene: .; V gene: TRBV5-4; clone size: .; J gene: TRBJ2-1; CDR3 protein: CASSRGLIYNEQFF; CDR3 DNA: TGTGCCAGCAGCCGAGGACTCATATACAATGAGCAGTTCTTC
D gene: TRBD2; V gene: TRBV18; clone size: .; J gene: TRBJ2-5; CDR3 protein: CASSPPGGVQYF; CDR3 DNA: TGTGCCAGCTCACCCCCCGGGGGGGTTCAGTACTTC
D gene: .; V gene: TRBV2; clone size: once; J gene: TRBJ2-2; CDR3 protein: CASSEVIRAGELFF; CDR3 DNA: TGTGCCAGCAGTGAGGTAATCCGGGCCGGGGAGCTGTTTTTT
D gene: .; V gene: TRBV11-2; clone size: .; J gene: TRBJ2-3; CDR3 protein: CASSYRETYTQYF; CDR3 DNA: TGTGCCAGCAGCTACCGGGAAACCTATACGCAGTATTTT
D gene: .; V gene: TRBV4-2; clone size: .; J gene: TRBJ2-2; CDR3 protein: CASSQDWAGRSTGELFF; CDR3 DNA: TGTGCCAGCAGCCAAGATTGGGCAGGGCGAAGCACCGGGGAGCTGTTTTTT
D gene: .; V gene: TRBV10-2; clone size: once; J gene: TRBJ2-1; CDR3 protein: CASSELSGTVNEQFF; CDR3 DNA: TGCGCCAGCAGTGAGCTGAGCGGGACAGTCAATGAGCAGTTCTTC
D gene: .; V gene: TRBV5-1; clone size: .; J gene: TRBJ2-2; CDR3 protein: CASSLGGVVGGELFF; CDR3 DNA: TGCGCCAGCAGCTTGGGTGGCGTAGTAGGCGGGGAGCTGTTTTTT
D gene: .; V gene: TRBV4-2; clone size: .; J gene: TRBJ2-7; CDR3 protein: CASSQGAGIYEQYF; CDR3 DNA: TGTGCCAGCAGCCAAGGGGCAGGGATCTACGAGCAGTACTTC
D gene: .; V gene: TRBV9; clone size: few; J gene: TRBJ2-7; CDR3 protein: CASSVEGDSLYGEQYF; CDR3 DNA: TGTGCCAGCAGCGTAGAAGGAGATAGCCTTTACGGCGAGCAGTACTTC
D gene: .; V gene: TRBV12-5; clone size: .; J gene: TRBJ1-6; CDR3 protein: CASGLGPNSPLHF; CDR3 DNA: TGTGCTAGTGGTTTGGGCCCGAATTCACCCCTCCACTTT
D gene: TRBD1; V gene: TRBV6-5; clone size: .; J gene: TRBJ2-7; CDR3 protein: CASRQGVSEQYF; CDR3 DNA: TGTGCCAGCCGACAGGGTGTAAGCGAGCAGTACTTC
D gene: TRBD1; V gene: TRBV11-2; clone size: once; J gene: TRBJ1-6; CDR3 protein: CASSLATGRSSPLHF; CDR3 DNA: TGTGCCAGCAGCTTAGCGACAGGGAGAAGTTCACCCCTCCACTTT
D gene: TRBD1; V gene: TRBV5-1; clone size: .; J gene: TRBJ2-4; CDR3 protein: CASSPGTERNIQYF; CDR3 DNA: TGCGCCAGCAGCCCCGGGACAGAACGTAACATTCAGTACTTC
D gene: .; V gene: TRBV18; clone size: .; J gene: TRBJ2-7; CDR3 protein: CASSPRQDEQYF; CDR3 DNA: TGTGCCAGCTCACCTAGACAGGACGAGCAGTACTTC
D gene: TRBD1; V gene: TRBV6-2/TRBV6-3; clone size: medium-sized; J gene: TRBJ1-1; CDR3 protein: CASSRPGQGDTEAFF; CDR3 DNA: TGTGCCAGCAGCCGACCGGGACAGGGGGACACTGAAGCTTTCTTT
D gene: .; V gene: TRBV4-2; clone size: .; J gene: TRBJ2-1; CDR3 protein: CASSQEANYNEQFF; CDR3 DNA: TGTGCCAGCAGCCAAGAAGCTAACTACAATGAGCAGTTCTTC
D gene: TRBD2; V gene: TRBV19; clone size: .; J gene: TRBJ2-5; CDR3 protein: CASAQRGGETQYF; CDR3 DNA: TGTGCCAGTGCCCAGCGGGGAGGGGAGACCCAGTACTTC
D gene: .; V gene: TRBV5-1; clone size: .; J gene: TRBJ2-7; CDR3 protein: CASSLVPGDLYEQYF; CDR3 DNA: TGCGCCAGCAGCTTAGTGCCAGGGGATTTGTACGAGCAGTACTTC
D gene: .; V gene: TRBV12-3/TRBV12-4; clone size: once; J gene: TRBJ1-5; CDR3 protein: CASSYGPNQPQHF; CDR3 DNA: TGTGCCAGCAGCTATGGGCCCAATCAGCCCCAGCATTTT
D gene: .; V gene: TRBV7-3; clone size: .; J gene: TRBJ1-4; CDR3 protein: CASSLSDTHEKLFF; CDR3 DNA: TGTGCCAGCAGCTTATCAGATACTCATGAAAAACTGTTTTTT
D gene: .; V gene: TRBV11-2; clone size: .; J gene: TRBJ2-7; CDR3 protein: CASSLEGSNIQQYF; CDR3 DNA: TGTGCCAGCAGCTTGGAGGGATCCAACATACAGCAGTACTTC
D gene: TRBD2; V gene: TRBV4-3; clone size: .; J gene: TRBJ2-2; CDR3 protein: CASSQDILGLADTGELFF; CDR3 DNA: TGCGCCAGCAGCCAAGATATCTTAGGGCTAGCGGACACCGGGGAGCTGTTTTTT
D gene: TRBD2; V gene: TRBV5-8; clone size: .; J gene: TRBJ2-5; CDR3 protein: CASSLPGLGGTQYF; CDR3 DNA: TGTGCCAGCAGCCTACCGGGACTAGGGGGGACCCAGTACTTC
D gene: .; V gene: TRBV10-3; clone size: .; J gene: TRBJ1-3; CDR3 protein: CAISPGSTGNTIYF; CDR3 DNA: TGTGCCATCAGCCCGGGAAGTACTGGAAACACCATATATTTT
D gene: .; V gene: TRBV29-1; clone size: .; J gene: TRBJ2-7; CDR3 protein: CSVVVTATGYEQYF; CDR3 DNA: TGCAGCGTTGTGGTAACAGCGACGGGATACGAGCAGTACTTC
D gene: .; V gene: TRBV27; clone size: .; J gene: TRBJ2-6; CDR3 protein: CASSTYRPGANVLTF; CDR3 DNA: TGTGCCAGCAGCACCTACAGGCCAGGGGCCAACGTCCTGACTTTC
D gene: TRBD1; V gene: TRBV24-1; clone size: .; J gene: TRBJ2-5; CDR3 protein: CATSDADRGKETQYF; CDR3 DNA: TGTGCCACCAGTGATGCCGACAGGGGGAAGGAGACCCAGTACTTC
D gene: TRBD1; V gene: TRBV4-1; clone size: .; J gene: TRBJ1-4; CDR3 protein: CASSQGLGQGREKLFF; CDR3 DNA: TGCGCCAGCAGCCAAGGGTTGGGACAGGGAAGGGAAAAACTGTTTTTT
D gene: TRBD2; V gene: TRBV9; clone size: once; J gene: TRBJ2-5; CDR3 protein: CASSVASGGRETQYF; CDR3 DNA: TGTGCCAGCAGCGTAGCTAGCGGGGGACGGGAGACCCAGTACTTC
D gene: TRBD1; V gene: TRBV9; clone size: .; J gene: TRBJ2-7; CDR3 protein: CASSAGTDRWSYEQYF; CDR3 DNA: TGTGCCAGCAGCGCGGGAACGGACAGGTGGTCCTACGAGCAGTACTTC
D gene: .; V gene: TRBV2; clone size: few; J gene: TRBJ1-5; CDR3 protein: CASSESQTSNQPQHF; CDR3 DNA: TGTGCCAGCAGTGAGAGTCAGACTAGCAATCAGCCCCAGCATTTT
D gene: .; V gene: TRBV6-2/TRBV6-3; clone size: few; J gene: TRBJ1-5; CDR3 protein: CASSPSPGAFSNQPQHF; CDR3 DNA: TGTGCCAGCAGTCCCTCCCCGGGGGCATTTAGCAATCAGCCCCAGCATTTT
D gene: .; V gene: TRBV29-1; clone size: .; J gene: TRBJ1-2; CDR3 protein: CSVEETGASANYGYTF; CDR3 DNA: TGCAGCGTTGAAGAGACGGGGGCCAGCGCTAACTATGGCTACACCTTC
D gene: TRBD1; V gene: TRBV27; clone size: .; J gene: TRBJ1-2; CDR3 protein: CASSLRTGLAGYTF; CDR3 DNA: TGTGCCAGCAGTTTAAGGACAGGGCTTGCTGGCTACACCTTC
D gene: .; V gene: TRBV11-3; clone size: .; J gene: TRBJ1-5; CDR3 protein: CASSPEGNQPQHF; CDR3 DNA: TGTGCCAGCTCCCCCGAGGGCAATCAGCCCCAGCATTTT
D gene: .; V gene: TRBV6-2/TRBV6-3; clone size: .; J gene: TRBJ1-2; CDR3 protein: CASRPASRGVYGYTF; CDR3 DNA: TGTGCCAGCAGACCTGCCTCGAGGGGAGTCTATGGCTACACCTTC
D gene: .; V gene: TRBV7-2; clone size: .; J gene: TRBJ1-5; CDR3 protein: CASSLTRGRQPQHF; CDR3 DNA: TGTGCCAGCAGCTTGACCAGGGGCAGGCAGCCCCAGCATTTT
D gene: .; V gene: TRBV28; clone size: .; J gene: TRBJ2-7; CDR3 protein: CASRLYSGDSYEQYF; CDR3 DNA: TGTGCCAGCAGGCTGTATTCCGGGGACTCCTACGAGCAGTACTTC
D gene: TRBD1; V gene: TRBV19; clone size: .; J gene: TRBJ2-2; CDR3 protein: CASSYAGTGNTGELFF; CDR3 DNA: TGTGCCAGTAGTTACGCCGGGACAGGAAACACCGGGGAGCTGTTTTTT
D gene: TRBD1; V gene: TRBV15; clone size: .; J gene: TRBJ1-2; CDR3 protein: CATSRDAQGALGGYTF; CDR3 DNA: TGTGCCACCAGCAGAGATGCTCAGGGGGCCCTTGGTGGCTACACCTTC
D gene: TRBD1; V gene: TRBV2; clone size: .; J gene: TRBJ1-1; CDR3 protein: CASNRDSQSGTEAFF; CDR3 DNA: TGTGCCAGCAACCGGGACAGTCAGTCTGGCACTGAAGCTTTCTTT
D gene: .; V gene: TRBV2; clone size: once; J gene: TRBJ2-1; CDR3 protein: CASTPQFEQFF; CDR3 DNA: TGTGCCAGCACCCCCCAGTTTGAGCAGTTCTTC